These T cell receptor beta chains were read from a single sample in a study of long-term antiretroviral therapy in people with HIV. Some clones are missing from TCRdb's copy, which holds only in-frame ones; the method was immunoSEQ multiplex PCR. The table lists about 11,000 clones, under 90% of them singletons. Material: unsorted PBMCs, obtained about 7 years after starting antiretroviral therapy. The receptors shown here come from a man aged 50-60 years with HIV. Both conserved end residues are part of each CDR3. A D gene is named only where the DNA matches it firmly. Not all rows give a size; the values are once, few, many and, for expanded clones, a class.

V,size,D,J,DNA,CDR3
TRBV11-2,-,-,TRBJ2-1,TGTGCCAGCAGCGGAGGGGGGGATGAGCAGTTCTTC,CASSGGGDEQFF
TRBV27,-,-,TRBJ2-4,TGTGCCAGCAGTTTAGGGTCCCCTGGGAGCAAAAACATTCAGTACTTC,CASSLGSPGSKNIQYF
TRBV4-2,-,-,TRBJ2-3,TGTGCCAGCAGCCAAGAACGTGTTAGCACAGATACGCAGTATTTT,CASSQERVSTDTQYF
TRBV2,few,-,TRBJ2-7,TGTGCCAGCAGTGAAGTCCGGGGGCCGGAGGAGCAGTACTTC,CASSEVRGPEEQYF
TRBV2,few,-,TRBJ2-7,TGTGCCAGCAGCGACTACGAGCAGTACTTC,CASSDYEQYF
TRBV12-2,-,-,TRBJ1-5,TGTGCAAGTCGCCGGACGGATAGCAATCAGCCCCAGCATTTT,CASRRTDSNQPQHF
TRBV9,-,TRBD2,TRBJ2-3,TGTGCCAGCAGCCCTAGGGCGGGACTAGCGGGGGCCACAGATACGCAGTATTTT,CASSPRAGLAGATDTQYF
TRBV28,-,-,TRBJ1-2,TGTGCCAGCAGTCCCACCCCCGGGACCCGACTTTATAACTATGGCTACACCTTC,CASSPTPGTRLYNYGYTF
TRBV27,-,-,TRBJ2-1,TGTGCCAGCAGTAGGGAGGCCCCCTACAATGAGCAGTTCTTC,CASSREAPYNEQFF
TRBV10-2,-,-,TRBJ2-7,TGCGCCAGCAGTCGGTCGTACGAGCAGTACTTC,CASSRSYEQYF
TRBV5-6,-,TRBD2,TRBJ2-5,TGTGCCAGCAGCTCCGGGACTAGGGTCCAGGAGACCCAGTACTTC,CASSSGTRVQETQYF
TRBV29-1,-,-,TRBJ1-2,TGCAGCGTTGAAGACGGGGATGGCTACACCTTC,CSVEDGDGYTF
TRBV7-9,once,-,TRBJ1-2,TGTGCCAGCAGACTAGGGTCAGGGGATGGCTACACCTTC,CASRLGSGDGYTF
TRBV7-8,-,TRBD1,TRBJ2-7,TGTGCCAGCAGCCCGGACAGGTTCTACTCCTACGAGCAGTACTTC,CASSPDRFYSYEQYF
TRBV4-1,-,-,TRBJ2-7,TGCGCCAGCAGCCAAGATCGGATCCCACCCAACCACGAGCAGTACTTC,CASSQDRIPPNHEQYF
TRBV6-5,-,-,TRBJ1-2,TGTGCCAGCAGTTACGAGGCGACGCACGGCTACACCTTC,CASSYEATHGYTF
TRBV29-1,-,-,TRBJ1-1,TGCAGCGTTGATGGGGTGAACACTGAAGCTTTCTTT,CSVDGVNTEAFF
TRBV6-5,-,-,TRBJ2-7,TGTGCCAGCAGTCCCGGGACTGCTACCTACGAGCAGTACTTC,CASSPGTATYEQYF
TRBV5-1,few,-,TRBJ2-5,TGCGCCAGCAGCCCCAGGGGAACCCAAGAGACCCAGTACTTC,CASSPRGTQETQYF
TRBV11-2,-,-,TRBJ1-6,TGTGCCAGCAGCTTCGGACGGCTCTTGAATTCACCCCTCCACTTT,CASSFGRLLNSPLHF
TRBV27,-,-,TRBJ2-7,TGTGCCAGCAGTTTGACAGGTGCCTACGAGCAGTACTTC,CASSLTGAYEQYF
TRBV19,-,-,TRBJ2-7,TGTGCCAGTAGTCTCTCGATCTCCTACGAGCAGTACTTC,CASSLSISYEQYF
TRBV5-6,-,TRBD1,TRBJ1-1,TGTGCCAGCAGCTACGGGACAGCGAACACTGAAGCTTTCTTT,CASSYGTANTEAFF
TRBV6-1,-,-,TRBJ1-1,TGTGCCAGCAGTCCGGGTGGGTATACTGAAGCTTTCTTT,CASSPGGYTEAFF